This TCR beta chain is drawn from a study of beta chain features in type 1 diabetes. On this clone itself: Its antigen is still unknown.

The V gene's germline CDR1 is KGHSH and CDR2 LQKENI. The junction had 8 bases not matched to a gene; V was cut back by 3 bases and J by 6 bases. This CDR3 comprises 15 residues. Purity above 98% was achieved in all sorted populations. Study-wide results and limits: TCRB rearrangement may or may not be influenced by HLA type; here this remained unresolved.

Expressed TCRB transcripts were sequenced because the entire RNA isolate underwent reverse transcription. Generated by immunoSEQ multiplex PCR, the TCRdb table keeps only in-frame clones and is missing some. The sample has some 300,000 clones, 7% to 9% seen once. Sequenced input: central memory CD4+ T cells from blood. The TCR originated in a woman between 18 and 29 years old in good health. V and J are TRBV18 and TRBJ2-4, with TRBD2 matching over 7 bases. The CDR3 DNA sequence: TGTGCCAGCTCACCCGTCGCGGGAGAGGCAAACATTCAGTACTTC. Amino acid sequence: CASSPVAGEANIQYF.